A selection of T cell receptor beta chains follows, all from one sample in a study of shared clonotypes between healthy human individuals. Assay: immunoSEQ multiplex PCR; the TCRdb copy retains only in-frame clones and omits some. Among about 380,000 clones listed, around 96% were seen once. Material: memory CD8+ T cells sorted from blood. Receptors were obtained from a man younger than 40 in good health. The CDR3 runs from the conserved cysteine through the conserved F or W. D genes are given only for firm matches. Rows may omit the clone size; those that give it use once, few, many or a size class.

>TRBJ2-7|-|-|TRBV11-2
CASSSVATGYRSYEQYF
TGTGCCAGCAGCTCGGTAGCTACCGGGTATAGGTCTTACGAGCAGTACTTC
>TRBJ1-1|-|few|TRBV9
CASSGNTEAFF
TGTGCCAGCAGTGGAAACACTGAAGCTTTCTTT
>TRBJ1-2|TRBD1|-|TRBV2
CASSGRTGYGYTF
TGTGCCAGCAGTGGTAGGACAGGGTATGGCTACACCTTC
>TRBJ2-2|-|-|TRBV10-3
CAISEIHPNTGELFF
TGTGCCATCAGTGAGATTCACCCGAACACCGGGGAGCTGTTTTTT
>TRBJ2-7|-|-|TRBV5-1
CASRAGSYEQYF
TGCGCCAGCAGGGCAGGGAGTTACGAGCAGTACTTC
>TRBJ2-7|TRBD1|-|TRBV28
CASSRIDRVEEQYF
TGTGCCAGCAGTCGAATCGACAGGGTAGAGGAGCAGTACTTC
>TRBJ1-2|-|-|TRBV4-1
CASSQGWGGNYGYTF
TGCGCCAGCAGCCAGGGGTGGGGGGGCAACTATGGCTACACCTTC
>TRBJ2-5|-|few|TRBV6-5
CASSYSKFGGAQYF
TGTGCCAGCAGTTACTCGAAGTTCGGGGGAGCCCAGTACTTC
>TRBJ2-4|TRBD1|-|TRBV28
CASSPPGQLGLAKNIQYF
TGTGCCAGCAGCCCTCCGGGACAGCTGGGGCTAGCCAAAAACATTCAGTACTTC
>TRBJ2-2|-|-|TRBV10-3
CATAIQETTGELFF
TGTGCCACAGCTATACAGGAAACCACCGGGGAGCTGTTTTTT
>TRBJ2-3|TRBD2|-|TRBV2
CASSEASGSTDTQYF
TGTGCCAGCAGTGAAGCTAGCGGGAGCACAGATACGCAGTATTTT
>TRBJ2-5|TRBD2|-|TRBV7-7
CASSPQGLASPRYF
TGTGCTAGCAGCCCTCAAGGACTAGCGTCGCCGCGGTACTTC
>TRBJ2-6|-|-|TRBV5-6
CASSLFDTGANVLTF
TGTGCCAGCAGCTTGTTTGATACTGGGGCCAACGTCCTGACTTTC
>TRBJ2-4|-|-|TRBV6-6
CVSSPTGNNIQYF
TGTGTCAGCAGCCCTACAGGGAACAACATTCAGTACTTC
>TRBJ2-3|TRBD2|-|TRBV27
CASSHKGPIPTSGFTDTQYF
TGTGCCAGCAGTCACAAAGGGCCAATCCCGACTAGCGGCTTCACAGATACGCAGTATTTT
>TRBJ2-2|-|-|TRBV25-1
CASSGPGRETGELFF
TGTGCCAGCAGTGGCCCCGGAAGGGAGACCGGGGAGCTGTTTTTT
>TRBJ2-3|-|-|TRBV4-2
CASSQPPGRVGGGSGDTQYF
TGTGCCAGCAGCCAACCCCCTGGTAGGGTGGGTGGGGGATCAGGAGATACGCAGTATTTT
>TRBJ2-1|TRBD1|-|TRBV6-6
CASSYSQNRGPFF
TGTGCCAGCAGTTACTCTCAAAACAGGGGGCCGTTCTTC
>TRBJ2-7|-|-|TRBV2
CASSEHYEQYF
TGTGCCAGCAGTGAACATTACGAGCAGTACTTC
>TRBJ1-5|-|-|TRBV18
CASSPPAQISNQPQHF
TGTGCCAGCTCACCACCGGCCCAGATTAGCAATCAGCCCCAGCATTTT
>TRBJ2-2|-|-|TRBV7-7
CASSPQSSGTGELFF
TGTGCTAGCAGCCCGCAGTCTTCGGGCACCGGGGAGCTGTTTTTT
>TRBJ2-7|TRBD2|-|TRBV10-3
CAISERPRLAGEHEQYF
TGTGCCATCAGTGAGCGCCCCCGACTAGCGGGAGAACACGAGCAGTACTTC
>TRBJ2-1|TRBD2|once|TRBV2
CASYGQGPSTSGRVDEQFF
TGTGCCAGCTACGGACAGGGTCCCTCTACTAGCGGGAGGGTCGATGAGCAGTTCTTC
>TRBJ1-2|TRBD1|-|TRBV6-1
CASRPTGGTNYGYTF
TGTGCCAGCAGGCCGACAGGGGGGACTAACTATGGCTACACCTTC
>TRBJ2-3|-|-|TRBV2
CASSEAESSYTQYF
TGTGCCAGCAGTGAAGCGGAATCTAGCTATACGCAGTATTTT
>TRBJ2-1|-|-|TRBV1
CTSSQDRERKGKKEVDTYNEQFF
TGCACCAGCAGCCAAGATCGGGAGAGAAAGGGAAAGAAGGAAGTAGATACCTACAATGAGCAGTTCTTC
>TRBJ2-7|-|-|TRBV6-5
CASRDDRYEQYF
TGTGCCAGCAGAGACGACAGGTACGAGCAGTACTTC
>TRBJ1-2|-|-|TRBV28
CASSLPPGRGGAGYGYTF
TGTGCCAGCAGTTTGCCTCCGGGGAGGGGGGGCGCCGGCTATGGCTACACCTTC
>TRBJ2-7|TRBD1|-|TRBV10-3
CAISESPRDRGSSYEQYF
TGTGCCATCAGTGAGTCACCCCGGGACAGGGGGAGCTCCTACGAGCAGTACTTC
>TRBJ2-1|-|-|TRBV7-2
CASSNETRVPTKKQFF
TGTGCCAGCAGCAACGAAACGAGGGTTCCGACAAAAAAGCAGTTCTTC
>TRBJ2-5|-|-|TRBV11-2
CASSGPPKTQYF
TGTGCCAGCAGCGGCCCCCCAAAGACCCAGTACTTC
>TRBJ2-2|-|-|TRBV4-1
CASSQVGNSGELFF
TGCGCCAGCAGCCAAGTTGGCAACTCCGGGGAGCTGTTTTTT
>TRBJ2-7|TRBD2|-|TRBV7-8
CASSLVTTGLAVKSYEQYF
TGTGCCAGCAGCTTAGTTACAACGGGACTAGCGGTAAAGAGCTACGAGCAGTACTTC
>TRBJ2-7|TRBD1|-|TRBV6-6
CASSWGDRVKGYEQYF
TGTGCCAGCAGTTGGGGCGACAGGGTTAAGGGTTACGAGCAGTACTTC
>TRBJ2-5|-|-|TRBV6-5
CASRLAETQYF
TGTGCCAGCAGACTAGCAGAGACCCAGTACTTC
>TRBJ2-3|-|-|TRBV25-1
CASSEFGLGTDTQYF
TGTGCCAGCAGTGAATTCGGGCTGGGGACAGATACGCAGTATTTT
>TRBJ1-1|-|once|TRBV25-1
CASSDLNWGTEAFF
TGTGCCAGCAGTGATTTAAACTGGGGCACTGAAGCTTTCTTT
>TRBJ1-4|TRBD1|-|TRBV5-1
CASSLDRGNEKLFF
TGCGCCAGCAGCTTGGACAGGGGGAATGAAAAACTGTTTTTT
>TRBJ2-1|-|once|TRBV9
CASSVVGSSYNEQFF
TGTGCCAGCAGCGTAGTTGGGAGCTCCTACAATGAGCAGTTCTTC
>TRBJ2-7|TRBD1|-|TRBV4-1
CASSQVVRQGSYEQYF
TGCGCCAGCAGCCAAGTGGTCCGACAGGGGTCCTACGAGCAGTACTTC
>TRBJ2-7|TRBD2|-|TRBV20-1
CSAVSGYEQYF
TGCAGTGCTGTTAGCGGGTACGAGCAGTACTTC
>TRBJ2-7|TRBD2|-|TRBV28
CASSRLAGVFSYEQYF
TGTGCCAGCAGCCGACTAGCGGGAGTTTTCTCCTACGAGCAGTACTTC
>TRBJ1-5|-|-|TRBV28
CASSSQNQPQHF
TGTGCCAGCAGTTCCCAAAATCAGCCCCAGCATTTT
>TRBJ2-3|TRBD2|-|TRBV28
CASSGLAGADTQYF
TGTGCCAGCAGTGGACTAGCGGGAGCAGATACGCAGTATTTT
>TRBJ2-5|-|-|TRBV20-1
CSAQGDTQYF
TGCAGTGCACAGGGTGATACCCAGTACTTC